This TCR beta chain is from a study of immune heterogeneity within non-small cell lung tumors. About the study: The composition of the tumors was several squamous cell carcinomas, 10 non-squamous carcinomas and 1 not otherwise specified.

Trimming took 3 bases from V and 7 from J; bases not matched to a gene: 9. CDR1 and CDR2 (germline): SGHRS, YFSETQ. The CDR3 runs 14 residues. This clonotype was counted between two and nine times. TCR beta CDR3 was amplified by multiplex PCR using 32 V and 13 J primers. TCRdb redid the calling of the multiplex PCR reads with MiXCR, one entry per CDR3 protein. The sample records over 10,000 distinct CDR3 sequences, under 25% being singletons. At approximately 600 ng per sample, bulk tumor genomic DNA provided the template. Spaced far apart, several biopsies were taken from each primary tumor during surgery. Curative surgery was undertaken by patients, who had untreated, newly diagnosed non-small cell lung cancer.

This clonotype was obtained from a man aged 60-69 years with non-small cell lung cancer. Sequencing was performed on lung tumor tissue. This chain joins TRBV5-1 and TRBJ2-7; 8 nucleotides line up with TRBD1. Here the CDR3 DNA reads TGCGCCAGCAGCTCTTCCGGGACAGGTGAGGAGCAGTACTTC. This sequence encodes CASSSSGTGEEQYF.